This paragraph reports one TCR beta chain. The antigen remains undetermined. These data come from a study of OX40 agonist ivuxolimab in advanced cancers. Study context: Patients were dosed with the agonistic anti-OX40 (CD134) antibody ivuxolimab.

The table came from immunoSEQ multiplex PCR; TCRdb's copy has only in-frame clones and leaves some out. The top ten hold 5.5% to 7.5% of the sample, which has tens of thousands of clones, approximately 89% seen once. Findings and limits, study-wide: CD4+ and CD8+ blood T cells expanded clonally by week 6 at 0.1 to 3.0 mg/kg. Researchers report that CD8+ T cells had, on average, more expanded clones than CD4+.

The V end lost 7 bases, the J end lost 0 bases, and 15 bases lay between the germline ends. This CDR3 is built from 16 residues. The V gene's germline CDR1 is SGHVS and CDR2 FQNEAQ. This rearrangement joins TRBV7-8 to TRBJ2-2; D may be TRBD2 (6 bases). The TCR comes from an adult with an advanced solid tumor such as melanoma, head and neck, liver or kidney cancer. Sequencing used CD4+ or CD8+ T cells sorted from blood, obtained in a trial of the OX40 agonist ivuxolimab. The CDR3 protein is CASNPHGSSNTGELFF. The DNA for the CDR3 is TGTGCCAGCAACCCTCACGGGAGTTCGAACACCGGGGAGCTGTTTTTT.